Below, 15 T cell receptor beta chains from the same sample are listed, as sequenced in a study of T-cell reconstitution after alpha-beta-depleted transplantation in children. Researchers prepared the TCRbeta library using unique molecular identifiers, the study reports. Each CDR3 protein is one row after TCRdb ran MiXCR on the PCR reads. The sample lists hundreds of thousands of distinct CDR3 sequences; 23% were seen once. The sequences come from PBMCs, mostly from graft donor cells, collected 360 days after TCRalphabeta/CD19-depleted stem cell transplant. The receptors here all came from a boy younger than two who had a stem cell transplant for acute myeloid leukemia, so the T cells may come from the graft donor.

V gene TRBV24-1 combines with J gene TRBJ2-2; either TRBD1 or TRBD2 may fit D (5 bases each). Germline loops: CDR1 KGHDR, CDR2 SFDVKD. The CDR3 totals 17 residues. Trimming took 7 bases from V and 3 from J, leaving 20 bases between them. The CDR3 bases are TGTGCCACCAGAGCCGGGACCGAATTAGTGGACACCGGGGAGCTGTTTTTT. Protein sequence: CATRAGTELVDTGELFF.

This clonotype has a handful of counts. This chain joins TRBV15 and TRBJ2-7, with 8 bases lining up with TRBD2. The CDR3 is 18 amino acids. Per germline, CDR1 LNHNV and CDR2 YYDKDF (reference sequence). J lost 0 bases, V lost 0 bases, and 10 bases had no gene match. Here the CDR3 DNA reads TGTGCCACCAGCAGAGATCTCAATAGCGGGACTTACTCCTACGAGCAGTACTTC. Translating it yields CATSRDLNSGTYSYEQYF.

The chain uses TRBV5-1 and TRBJ2-3; 8 nucleotides agree with TRBD1. The CDR3 covers 16 residues. Germline loops: CDR1 SGHRS, CDR2 YFSETQ. V was pared by 0 bases and J by 3 bases, with 6 bases of the junction left unmatched. The CDR3 coding sequence is TGCGCCAGCAGCTTGGCGCCGGACAGGGTAACAGATACGCAGTATTTT. Its translation is CASSLAPDRVTDTQYF.

This clonotype was seen many times. The gene calls are TRBV29-1 and TRBJ2-4; D unclear. V dropped 5 bases and J dropped 0 bases, with 5 bases sitting between them. The CDR3 is made up of 12 amino acids. The germline V gene has CDR1 SQVTM and CDR2 ANQGSEA. CDR3 in DNA: TGCAGCGTTTGGGTAGCCAAAAACATTCAGTACTTC. Translation gives CSVWVAKNIQYF.

J is TRBJ2-2 and V is TRBV6-1, with 7 bases identical to TRBD2. The CDR3 covers 16 residues. The V segment lost 6 bases and the J segment 1 base; nucleotides outside the gene matches: 8. Germline assignment: CDR1 MNHNS and CDR2 SASEGT. The CDR3 region has the DNA TGTGCCAGCAGCCAACTGTGGGGGGGGAACACCGGGGAGCTGTTTTTT. Amino acid sequence: CASSQLWGGNTGELFF.

The sample holds many counts of this clonotype. This chain links TRBV12-3 or TRBV12-4 with TRBJ2-7; either TRBD1 or TRBD2 may fit D (6 bases each). The CDR3 has 14 amino acids. Trimming stripped 7 bases from V and 6 bases from J, with 19 bases between. The CDR3 here is CASTIRGGDAEQYF. In DNA, the CDR3 is TGTGCCAGCACTATCAGGGGAGGAGACGCCGAGCAGTACTTC.

The chain couples TRBV10-3 to TRBJ2-1; D is ambiguous. Trimming removed 4 bases from V and 7 bases from J, with 11 bases in between. Germline V gene data show CDR1 as ENHRY and CDR2 as SYGVKD. The CDR3 runs to 13 residues. The CDR3 DNA sequence: TGTGCCATCAGTGCGGCAGGCGTTAATGAGCAGTTCTTC. Protein sequence: CAISAAGVNEQFF.

The chain is built from TRBV7-2 and TRBJ1-2, with TRBD1 identical over 10 bases. CDR1 and CDR2 (germline): SGHTA, FQGNSA. The V gene end was trimmed by 5 bases and the J gene end by 3 bases; junction bases not matched to a gene: 9. CDR3 length: 16 amino acids. CDR3 protein: CASSLWDRGKYYGYTF. The CDR3 nucleotides read TGTGCCAGCAGCCTTTGGGACAGGGGCAAATACTATGGCTACACCTTC.

This chain uses TRBV12-3 or TRBV12-4 with TRBJ1-5; D gene unclear. Trimming took off 4 bases at V and 4 bases at J, with 14 bases between the two ends. The CDR3 is 15 residues long. CDR3 sequence: CASSWAGLGNQPQHF. Written as DNA, the CDR3 is TGTGCCAGCAGTTGGGCAGGCCTAGGGAATCAGCCCCAGCATTTT.

Many counts were recorded for this clonotype. V usage is TRBV28 and J usage is TRBJ1-1, with D hard to call. Trimming removed 10 bases from V and 0 bases from J, with 6 bases in between. There are 11 residues in the CDR3. CDR1 and CDR2 (germline): MDHEN, SYDVKM. The CDR3 coding sequence is TGTGCCATCGCTCTGAACACTGAAGCTTTCTTT. Amino acid sequence: CAIALNTEAFF.

This chain joins TRBV20-1 and TRBJ2-2, with 11 positions matching TRBD2. The CDR3 totals 15 residues. Germline-derived CDR1 and CDR2 are DFQATT and SNEGSKA (reference sequence). V lost 6 bases and J lost 6; bases outside the gene matches: 9. The DNA for the CDR3 is TGCAGTGCCAGTAGCGGGAGGGCCGAGGCCGGGGAGCTGTTTTTT. Translation gives CSASSGRAEAGELFF.

In its sample, this clonotype was seen many times. The chain combines TRBV29-1 with TRBJ2-2; D may be TRBD1 (6 bases). V was clipped by 3 bases and J by 4 bases, with 15 bases between them. The CDR3 is 15 residues long. Germline values: CDR1 SQVTM, CDR2 ANQGSEA. The CDR3 reads CSVELGAAGTGELFF. DNA of the CDR3: TGCAGCGTTGAGTTGGGGGCGGCGGGCACCGGGGAGCTGTTTTTT.

This clonotype was observed a few times. The chain carries TRBV12-3 or TRBV12-4 and TRBJ2-5; 8 nucleotides line up with TRBD1. Trimming at V came to 5 bases and at J to 4 bases, leaving 3 bases not matched to a gene. CDR3 length equals 13 residues. This chain's CDR3 is CASSTTGGETQYF. For the CDR3, the DNA is TGTGCCAGCAGTACCACAGGGGGAGAGACCCAGTACTTC.

There are many counts of this clonotype. The gene calls are TRBV15 and TRBJ1-1; D possibly corresponds to TRBD1 (5 bases). V dropped 1 base and J dropped 8 bases, with 14 bases sitting between them. This CDR3 comprises 14 residues. Germline CDR1 LNHNV, CDR2 YYDKDF (reference sequence). This CDR3 reads CATSRGGWDEEAFF. As DNA, the CDR3 is TGTGCCACCAGCAGAGGGGGCTGGGACGAGGAAGCTTTCTTT.

The chain couples TRBV10-2 to TRBJ2-5, with D possibly being TRBD1 or TRBD2 (5 bases each). The germline V gene has CDR1 WSHSY and CDR2 SAAADI. V was trimmed by 2 bases and J by 5 bases, leaving 15 bases between them. CDR3 length equals 15 residues. This CDR3 reads CASSEGRDLGETQYF. The CDR3 nucleotides are TGCGCCAGCAGTGAGGGCAGGGACCTCGGGGAGACCCAGTACTTC.